This T cell receptor beta chain was found in a study of glioma-infiltrating T cells after dendritic cell vaccination. Overall study: Three intradermal dendritic cell vaccine injections were given every two weeks.

Between the trimmed V and J ends, which lost 6 bases and 4 bases, there was a span of 18 bases. Germline V CDR1 and CDR2: MNHNS, SASEGT. This CDR3 region has 15 residues. Patients had residual fresh-frozen tumor tissue and more than two years of survival data. Input was around 1.9 ug genomic DNA, or all available if less. The method was immunoSEQ multiplex PCR; TCRdb's version includes in-frame clones alone and lacks a portion of them. Of tens of thousands of clones listed, almost 85% were seen once; the top ten hold around 1.9%. Sample: blood, taken before dendritic cell vaccination. The TCR sequence derives from a human donor with glioblastoma. The V and J genes are TRBV6-1 and TRBJ1-1; a weak D match, TRBD1 (5 bases). The CDR3 loop reads CASSWGGVRGTEAFF. As DNA, the CDR3 is TGTGCCAGCAGCTGGGGGGGAGTTCGGGGCACTGAAGCTTTCTTT.